These 8 T cell receptor beta chains originate from one sample sequenced in a study of shared clonotypes between healthy human individuals. Repertoires were generated with immunoSEQ multiplex PCR, while TCRdb's copy carries only in-frame clones and drops some. This sample has under 1,100,000 clones, with more than 65% found just once. The sample consisted of memory CD4+ T cells sorted from blood. Subset meaning: CD45RA-negative fraction. These receptors all stem from a man between 18 and 35 years old in good health.

V is TRBV27 and J is TRBJ2-3, with D perhaps matching TRBD1 (7 bases). Germline values: CDR1 MNHEY, CDR2 SMNVEV (reference sequence). The CDR3 loop spans 14 amino acids. The V and J ends lost 6 bases and 2 bases respectively, with 12 bases between them. In DNA, the CDR3 is TGTGCCAGCAGCGGGGGACAGCACACAGATACGCAGTATTTT. This gives the protein CASSGGQHTDTQYF.

This chain connects TRBV4-1 to TRBJ2-2; 7 bases line up with TRBD1. The CDR3 has 15 amino acids. The V and J ends lost 4 bases and 6 bases, in that order; junction bases with no gene match: 8. Per the germline V gene, CDR1 is MGHRA and CDR2 is YSYEKL. The CDR3 nucleotides are TGCGCCAGCAGCCGACAGGGAAGGTCGTCCGGGGAGCTGTTTTTT. Its protein product is CASSRQGRSSGELFF.

In the case of this clone: Other DNA sequences of this sample code for an identical CDR3. This rearrangement joins TRBV2 to TRBJ2-3; no clear D gene. Germline values: CDR1 SNHLY, CDR2 FYNNEI. CDR3 length equals 11 residues. Trimming shortened V by 4 bases and J by 4 bases, and 3 bases separated the two germline ends. CDR3 sequence reads: CASSASDTQYF. CDR3 in DNA: TGTGCCAGCAGTGCCTCAGATACGCAGTATTTT.

In this sample, this clone turned up once. Additional DNA sequences in this sample encode the identical CDR3. This chain links TRBV30 with TRBJ1-2; possibly TRBD1 for D (5 bases). The V gene lost 0 bases and the J gene lost 6 bases, with 11 bases spanning the gap. The CDR3 length is 13 residues. From germline, CDR1 is GTSNPN and CDR2 SVGIG (reference sequence). The CDR3 loop reads CAWSVPGTDGYTF. CDR3 nucleotide sequence: TGTGCCTGGAGTGTACCAGGGACGGATGGCTACACCTTC.

This clone was recorded at least ten times. The gene calls are TRBV30 and TRBJ1-3; D might be TRBD1 (5 bases). The CDR3 has 14 amino acids. Per germline, CDR1 GTSNPN and CDR2 SVGIG (reference sequence). Trimming removed 2 bases at V and 2 bases at J, with 10 bases between. As DNA, the CDR3 is TGTGCCTGGAGTCCCCGGGGGGCTGGAAACACCATATATTTT. It is translated as CAWSPRGAGNTIYF.

V gene TRBV19 combines with J gene TRBJ2-1, with TRBD2 identical over 8 bases. V lost 5 bases, J lost 0 bases, and 18 bases stayed unmatched. The CDR3 has 20 residues. CDR1 and CDR2 from the germline V gene are LNHDA and SQIVND (reference sequence). The CDR3 DNA is TGTGCCAGTAGTCCCCGAGGGGTAGCGGGGTCACACAGCTCCTACAATGAGCAGTTCTTC. Translated, it gives CASSPRGVAGSHSSYNEQFF.

The chain joins TRBV30 to TRBJ2-5, with 11 bases matching TRBD2. The J call is in doubt because the DNA end fits TRBJ2-7 better. The CDR3 runs to 13 residues. Germline CDR1 GTSNPN, CDR2 SVGIG (reference sequence). The CDR3 coding sequence is TGTGCCTGTCTGACTAGCGGGATCTACGAGCAGTACTTC. Translation: CACLTSGIYEQYF.

The V call is TRBV7-2, the J call TRBJ2-3; 9 nucleotides line up with TRBD2. This CDR3 contains 15 residues. With V trimmed by 5 bases and J by 0 bases, 3 bases remained unmatched. Germline values: CDR1 SGHTA, CDR2 FQGNSA. The CDR3 sequence is CASSRLAVSTDTQYF. The CDR3 DNA sequence: TGTGCCAGCAGCCGACTAGCGGTAAGCACAGATACGCAGTATTTT. Full variable domain (rest looked up from reference TRBV7-2 and TRBJ2-3): GAGVSQSPSNKVTEKGKDVELRCDPISGHTALYWYRQSLGQGLEFLIYFQGNSAPDKSGLPSDRFSAERTGGSVSTLTIQRTQQEDSAVYLCASSRLAVSTDTQYFGPGTRLTVL.